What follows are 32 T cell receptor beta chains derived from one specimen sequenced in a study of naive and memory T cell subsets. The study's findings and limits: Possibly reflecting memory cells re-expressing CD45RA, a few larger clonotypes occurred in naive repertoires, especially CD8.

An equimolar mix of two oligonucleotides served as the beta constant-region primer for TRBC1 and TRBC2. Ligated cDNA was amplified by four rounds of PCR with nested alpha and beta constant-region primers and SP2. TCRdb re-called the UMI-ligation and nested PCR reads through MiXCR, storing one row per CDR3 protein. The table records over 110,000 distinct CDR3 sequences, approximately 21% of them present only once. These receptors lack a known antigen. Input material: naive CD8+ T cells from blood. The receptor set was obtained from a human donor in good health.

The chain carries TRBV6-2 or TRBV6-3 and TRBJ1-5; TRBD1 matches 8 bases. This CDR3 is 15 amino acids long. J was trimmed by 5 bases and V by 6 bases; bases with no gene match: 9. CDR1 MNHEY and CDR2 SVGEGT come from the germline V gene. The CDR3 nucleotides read TGTGCCAGCAGCTACGGGACAGGAATAGATCAGCCCCAGCATTTT. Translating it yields CASSYGTGIDQPQHF.

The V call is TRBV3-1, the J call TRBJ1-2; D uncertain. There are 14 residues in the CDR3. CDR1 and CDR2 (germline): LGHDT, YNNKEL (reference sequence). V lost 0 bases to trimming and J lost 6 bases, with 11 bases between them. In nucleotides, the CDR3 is TGTGCCAGCAGCCAAGAGAGGGTTCGGGATGGCTACACCTTC. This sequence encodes CASSQERVRDGYTF.

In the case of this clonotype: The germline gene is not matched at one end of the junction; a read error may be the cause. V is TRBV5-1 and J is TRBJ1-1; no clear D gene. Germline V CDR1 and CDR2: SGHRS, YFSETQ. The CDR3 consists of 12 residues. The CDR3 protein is CASSLLGTEAFF. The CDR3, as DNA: TGTGCCAGCAGCTTACTAGGGACTGAAGCTTTCTTT. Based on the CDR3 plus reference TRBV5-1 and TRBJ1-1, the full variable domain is KAGVTQTPRYLIKTRGQQVTLSCSPISGHRSVSWYQQTPGQGLQFLFEYFSETQRNKGNFPGRFSGRQFSNSRSEMNVSTLELGDSALYLCASSLLGTEAFFGQGTRLTVV.

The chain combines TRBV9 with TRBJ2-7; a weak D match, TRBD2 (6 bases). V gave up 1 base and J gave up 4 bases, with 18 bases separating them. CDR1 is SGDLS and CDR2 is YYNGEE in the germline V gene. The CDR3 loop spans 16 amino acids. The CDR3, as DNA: TGTGCCAGCAGCGTATGGAGGGGCCCTATAGGATACGAGCAGTACTTC. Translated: CASSVWRGPIGYEQYF.

The CDR3 loop reads CASSLGLAHLNEQFF. CDR3 DNA sequence: TGTGCCAGCAGTTTGGGACTAGCGCATCTAAATGAGCAGTTCTTC. This chain uses TRBV6-2 or TRBV6-3 with TRBJ2-1, with 10 nucleotides matching TRBD2. The germline V gene has CDR1 MNHEY and CDR2 SVGEGT. This CDR3 is built from 15 residues. Germline trimming cut 4 bases from V and 7 bases from J; bases unmatched to any gene: 7.

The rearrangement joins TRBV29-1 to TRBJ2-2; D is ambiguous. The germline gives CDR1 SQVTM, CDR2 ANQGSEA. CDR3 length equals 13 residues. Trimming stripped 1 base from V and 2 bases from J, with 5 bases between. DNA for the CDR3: TGCAGCGTTGAAGGCCCCAACACCGGGGAGCTGTTTTTT. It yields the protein CSVEGPNTGELFF.

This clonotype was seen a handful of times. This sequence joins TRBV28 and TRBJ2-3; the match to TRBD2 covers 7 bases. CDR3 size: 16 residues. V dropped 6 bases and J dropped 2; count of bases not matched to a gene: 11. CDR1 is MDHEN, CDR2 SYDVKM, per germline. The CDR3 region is CASSVSLAEYTDTQYF. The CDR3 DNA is TGTGCCAGCAGCGTTTCGCTAGCGGAATACACAGATACGCAGTATTTT.

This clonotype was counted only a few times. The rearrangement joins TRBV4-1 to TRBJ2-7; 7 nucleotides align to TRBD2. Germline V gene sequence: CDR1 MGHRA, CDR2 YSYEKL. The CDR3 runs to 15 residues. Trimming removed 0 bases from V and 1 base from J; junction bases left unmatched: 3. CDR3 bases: TGCGCCAGCAGCCAAGAACCTAGCGGTTCCTACGAGCAGTACTTC. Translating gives CASSQEPSGSYEQYF.

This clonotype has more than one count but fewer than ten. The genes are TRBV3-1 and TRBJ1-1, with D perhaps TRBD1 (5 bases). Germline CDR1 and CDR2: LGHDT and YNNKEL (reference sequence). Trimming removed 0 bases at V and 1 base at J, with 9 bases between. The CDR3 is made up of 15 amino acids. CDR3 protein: CASSQEGRGNTEAFF. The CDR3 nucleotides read TGTGCCAGCAGCCAAGAAGGGAGGGGGAACACTGAAGCTTTCTTT.

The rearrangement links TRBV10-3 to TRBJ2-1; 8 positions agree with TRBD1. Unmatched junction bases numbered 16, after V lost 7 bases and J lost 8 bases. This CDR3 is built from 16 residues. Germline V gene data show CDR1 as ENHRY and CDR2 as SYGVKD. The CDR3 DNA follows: TGTGCCATCACCTCTTTCCAGGGGGCTCCCTTAGATGAGCAGTTCTTC. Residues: CAITSFQGAPLDEQFF.

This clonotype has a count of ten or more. CDR3 in amino acids: CASSADGNVGLETDTQYF. The CDR3, as DNA: TGTGCCAGCAGCGCGGACGGGAATGTAGGCTTGGAAACAGATACGCAGTATTTT. The V gene is TRBV9, the J gene TRBJ2-3; D perhaps matches TRBD2 (5 bases). V gave up 3 bases and J gave up 3 bases, with 23 bases separating them. The germline V gene encodes CDR1 SGDLS and CDR2 YYNGEE. This CDR3 is built from 18 residues.

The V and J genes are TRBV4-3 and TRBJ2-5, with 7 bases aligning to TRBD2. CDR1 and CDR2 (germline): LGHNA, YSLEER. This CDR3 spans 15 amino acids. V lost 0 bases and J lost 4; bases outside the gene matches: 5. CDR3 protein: CASSQDAGVTETQYF. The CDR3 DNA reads TGCGCCAGCAGCCAAGATGCGGGGGTTACAGAGACCCAGTACTTC.

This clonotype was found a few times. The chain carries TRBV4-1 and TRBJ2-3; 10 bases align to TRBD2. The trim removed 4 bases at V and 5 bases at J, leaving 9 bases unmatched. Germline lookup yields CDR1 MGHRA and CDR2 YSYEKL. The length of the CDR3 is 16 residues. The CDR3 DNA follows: TGCGCCAGCAGCCCCTATTGGGGACTAGCGAAAGATACGCAGTATTTT. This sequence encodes CASSPYWGLAKDTQYF.

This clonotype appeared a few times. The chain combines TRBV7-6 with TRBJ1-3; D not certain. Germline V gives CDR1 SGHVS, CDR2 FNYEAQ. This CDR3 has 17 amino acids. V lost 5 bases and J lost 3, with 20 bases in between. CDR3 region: CASSPYGVGDGGNTIYF. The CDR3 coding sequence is TGTGCCAGCAGCCCCTATGGTGTCGGGGATGGTGGAAACACCATATATTTT.

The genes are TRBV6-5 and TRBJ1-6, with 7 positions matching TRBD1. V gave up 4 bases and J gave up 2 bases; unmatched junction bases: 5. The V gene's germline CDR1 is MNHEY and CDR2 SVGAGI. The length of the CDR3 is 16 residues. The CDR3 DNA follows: TGTGCCAGCAGTTCGCCCGGACAGGCCTATAATTCACCCCTCCACTTT. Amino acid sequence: CASSSPGQAYNSPLHF.

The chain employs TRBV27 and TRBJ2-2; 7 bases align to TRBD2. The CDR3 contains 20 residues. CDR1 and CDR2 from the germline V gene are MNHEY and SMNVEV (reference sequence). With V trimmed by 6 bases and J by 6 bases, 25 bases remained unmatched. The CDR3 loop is CASRPGSSILWGGVAGELFF. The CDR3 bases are TGTGCCAGCAGGCCGGGCAGTTCGATACTTTGGGGGGGGGTGGCCGGGGAGCTGTTTTTT.

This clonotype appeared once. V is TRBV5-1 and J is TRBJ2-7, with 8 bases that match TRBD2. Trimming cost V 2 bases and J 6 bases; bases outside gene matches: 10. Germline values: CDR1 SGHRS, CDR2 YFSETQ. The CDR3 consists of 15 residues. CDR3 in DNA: TGCGCCAGCAGCTTCGGAACTAGCGGTGCTCGCGAGCAGTACTTC. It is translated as CASSFGTSGAREQYF.

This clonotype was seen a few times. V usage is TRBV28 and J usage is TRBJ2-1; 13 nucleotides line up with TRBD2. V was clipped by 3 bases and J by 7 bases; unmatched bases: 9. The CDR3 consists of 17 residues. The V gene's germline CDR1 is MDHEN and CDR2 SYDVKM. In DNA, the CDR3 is TGTGCCAGCAGTTTGACAAGTGGGGGACTAGCGGGGAATGAGCAGTTCTTC. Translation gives CASSLTSGGLAGNEQFF. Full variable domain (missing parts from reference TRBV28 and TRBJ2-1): DVKVTQSSRYLVKRTGEKVFLECVQDMDHENMFWYRQDPGLGLRLIYFSYDVKMKEKGDIPEGYSVSREKKERFSLILESASTNQTSMYLCASSLTSGGLAGNEQFFGPGTRLTVL.

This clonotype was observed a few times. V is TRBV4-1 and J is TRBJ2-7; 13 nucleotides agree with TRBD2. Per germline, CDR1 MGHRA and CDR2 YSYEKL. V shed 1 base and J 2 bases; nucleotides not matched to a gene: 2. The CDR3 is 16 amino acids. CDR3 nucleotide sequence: TGCGCCAGCAGCCAAGTAGGACTAGCGGGAGCCTACGAGCAGTACTTC. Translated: CASSQVGLAGAYEQYF.

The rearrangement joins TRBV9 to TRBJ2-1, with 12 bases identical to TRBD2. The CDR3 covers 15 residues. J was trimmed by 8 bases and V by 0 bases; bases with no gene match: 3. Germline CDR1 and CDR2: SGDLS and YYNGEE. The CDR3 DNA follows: TGTGCCAGCAGCGTAGTGACTAGCGGGAGAGATGAGCAGTTCTTC. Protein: CASSVVTSGRDEQFF.

The DNA for the CDR3 is TGCGCCAGCAGCCAAGATGGGCTAGCGGGAGCCAGTTACAATGAGCAGTTCTTC. This encodes CASSQDGLAGASYNEQFF. This chain links TRBV4-3 with TRBJ2-1; 10 nucleotides line up with TRBD2. V lost 0 bases and J lost 4; bases outside the gene matches: 9. Germline V gene data show CDR1 as LGHNA and CDR2 as YSLEER. There are 18 residues in the CDR3.

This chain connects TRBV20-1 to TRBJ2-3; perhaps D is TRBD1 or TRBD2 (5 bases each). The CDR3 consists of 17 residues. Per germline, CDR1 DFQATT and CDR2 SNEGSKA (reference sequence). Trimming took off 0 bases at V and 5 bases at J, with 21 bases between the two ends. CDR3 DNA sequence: TGCAGTGCTAGAGATCCGTACGGGGCTAGCCTGGAAGATACGCAGTATTTT. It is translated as CSARDPYGASLEDTQYF.

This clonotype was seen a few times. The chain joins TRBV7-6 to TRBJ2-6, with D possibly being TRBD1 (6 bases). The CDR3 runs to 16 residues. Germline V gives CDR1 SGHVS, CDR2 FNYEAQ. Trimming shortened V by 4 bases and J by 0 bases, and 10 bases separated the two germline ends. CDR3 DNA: TGTGCCAGCAGCTCGACAGGCTCCTCTGGGGCCAACGTCCTGACTTTC. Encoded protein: CASSSTGSSGANVLTF.

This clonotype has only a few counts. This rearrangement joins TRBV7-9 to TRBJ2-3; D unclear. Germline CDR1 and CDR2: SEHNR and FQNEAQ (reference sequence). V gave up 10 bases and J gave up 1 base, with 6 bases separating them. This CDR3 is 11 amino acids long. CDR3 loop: CATPGTDTQYF. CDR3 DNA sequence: TGTGCCACCCCGGGCACAGATACGCAGTATTTT.

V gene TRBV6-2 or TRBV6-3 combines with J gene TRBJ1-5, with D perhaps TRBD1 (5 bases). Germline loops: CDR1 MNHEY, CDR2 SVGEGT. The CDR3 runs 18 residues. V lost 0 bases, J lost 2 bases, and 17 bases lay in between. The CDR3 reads CASSYSLDGGVGNQPQHF. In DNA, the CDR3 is TGTGCCAGCAGTTACTCGTTAGACGGGGGAGTGGGCAATCAGCCCCAGCATTTT.

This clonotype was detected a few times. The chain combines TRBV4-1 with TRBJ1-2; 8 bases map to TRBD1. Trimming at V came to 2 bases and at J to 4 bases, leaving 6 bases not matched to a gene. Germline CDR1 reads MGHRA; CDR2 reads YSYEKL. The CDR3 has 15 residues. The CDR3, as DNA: TGCGCCAGCAGCCAACAGACAGGGGAAGGCTATGGCTACACCTTC. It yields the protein CASSQQTGEGYGYTF.

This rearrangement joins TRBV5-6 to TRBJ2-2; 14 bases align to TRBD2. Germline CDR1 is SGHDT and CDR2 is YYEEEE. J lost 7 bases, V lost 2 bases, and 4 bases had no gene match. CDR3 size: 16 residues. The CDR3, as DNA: TGTGCCAGCAGCTTCGGGACTAGCGGGAGAGTCGGGGAGCTGTTTTTT. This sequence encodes CASSFGTSGRVGELFF.

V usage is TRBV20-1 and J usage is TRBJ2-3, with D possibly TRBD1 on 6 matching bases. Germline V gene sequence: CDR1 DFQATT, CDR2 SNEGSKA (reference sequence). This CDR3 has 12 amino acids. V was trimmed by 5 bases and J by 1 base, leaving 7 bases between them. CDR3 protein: CSARTGTDTQYF. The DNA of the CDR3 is TGCAGTGCTCGGACAGGCACAGATACGCAGTATTTT.

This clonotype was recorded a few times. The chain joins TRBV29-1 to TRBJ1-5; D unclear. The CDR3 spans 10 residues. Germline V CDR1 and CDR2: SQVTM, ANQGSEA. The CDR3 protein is CRPRDQPQHF. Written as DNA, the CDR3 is TGCAGACCTAGAGATCAGCCCCAGCATTTT.

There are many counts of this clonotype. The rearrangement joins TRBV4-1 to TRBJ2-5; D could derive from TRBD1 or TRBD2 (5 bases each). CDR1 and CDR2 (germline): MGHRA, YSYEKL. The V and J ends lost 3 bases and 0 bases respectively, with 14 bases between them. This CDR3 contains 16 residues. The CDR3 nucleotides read TGCGCCAGCAGCCATCGGGGTGACAGCAACCAAGAGACCCAGTACTTC. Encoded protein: CASSHRGDSNQETQYF.

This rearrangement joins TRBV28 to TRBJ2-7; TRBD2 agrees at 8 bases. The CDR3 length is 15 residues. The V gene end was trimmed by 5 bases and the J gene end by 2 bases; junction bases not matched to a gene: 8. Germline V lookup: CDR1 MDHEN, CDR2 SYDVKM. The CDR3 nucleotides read TGTGCCAGCAGTACTAGTTCGGGAGGGCCCTACGAGCAGTACTTC. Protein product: CASSTSSGGPYEQYF.

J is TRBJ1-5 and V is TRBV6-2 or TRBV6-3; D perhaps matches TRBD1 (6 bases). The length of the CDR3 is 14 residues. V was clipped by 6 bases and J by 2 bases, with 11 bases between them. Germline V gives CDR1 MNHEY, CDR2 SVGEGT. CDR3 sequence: CASSVGAGNQPQHF. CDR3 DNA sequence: TGTGCCAGCAGCGTGGGGGCTGGCAATCAGCCCCAGCATTTT.